Listed here are 17 T cell receptor beta chains from one sample, sequenced in a study of shared T cell receptors in the human thymus. Clones were read by immunoSEQ multiplex PCR, and TCRdb kept only the in-frame ones, dropping some. The repertoire holds hundreds of thousands of clones, approximately 87% seen once, with 0.0094% in the top ten. These data were likewise used in another study, on human thymus T cells.

Sequenced: thymocytes. These receptors came from a boy less than two years old with a congenital heart defect.

This clone was detected a few times. The J gene is TRBJ2-4, the V gene TRBV28; D might be TRBD1 (6 bases). V lost 6 bases and J lost 2, with 32 bases in between. Germline V gives CDR1 MDHEN, CDR2 SYDVKM. This CDR3 spans 21 amino acids. The CDR3 nucleotides are TGTGCCAGCAGCCGATCGGCTCGGACAGTACCCCTAAGGGGTCCCAAAAACATTCAGTACTTC. Translated, it gives CASSRSARTVPLRGPKNIQYF.

The rearrangement joins TRBV7-9 to TRBJ1-6; 8 bases match TRBD1. Germline V gene sequence: CDR1 SEHNR, CDR2 FQNEAQ (reference sequence). The CDR3 sequence is 15 residues long. The trim removed 3 bases at V and 13 bases at J, leaving 11 bases unmatched. The CDR3 loop is CASSFWTGTESPLHF. Here the CDR3 DNA reads TGTGCCAGCAGCTTTTGGACAGGGACGGAATCTCCCCTCCACTTT.

The chain carries TRBV5-6 and TRBJ2-2; no clear D. From germline, CDR1 is SGHDT and CDR2 YYEEEE. The CDR3 is 14 residues long. V lost 0 bases to trimming and J lost 6 bases, with 9 bases between them. Here the CDR3 DNA reads TGTGCCAGCAGCTTGGGATATGGCCCCGGGGAGCTGTTTTTT. This encodes CASSLGYGPGELFF.

This clone was found once. The chain uses TRBV30 and TRBJ1-2; D gene uncertain. This CDR3 spans 13 amino acids. V was shortened by 1 base and J by 13 bases, with 19 bases between the two germline ends. CDR1 GTSNPN and CDR2 SVGIG come from the germline V gene (reference sequence). The CDR3 loop reads CAWSESGPSLCTF. The CDR3 bases are TGTGCCTGGAGTGAGAGCGGGCCCTCCCTCTGCACCTTC.

V and J are TRBV6-1 and TRBJ1-2; 8 nucleotides line up with TRBD1. Germline V lookup: CDR1 MNHNS, CDR2 SASEGT. The CDR3 is 15 residues long. V dropped 6 bases and J dropped 2; count of bases not matched to a gene: 8. The CDR3 loop reads CASRPTGQENYGYTF. The DNA for the CDR3 is TGTGCCAGCAGACCTACGGGACAGGAAAACTATGGCTACACCTTC.

The CDR3 sequence: CATEDRGGVAQYF. CDR3 DNA sequence: TGTGCCACCGAGGACAGGGGAGGGGTGGCGCAGTATTTT. The V call is TRBV19, the J call TRBJ2-3; TRBD1 matches at 9 bases. This CDR3 contains 13 residues. Per the germline V gene, CDR1 is LNHDA and CDR2 is SQIVND (reference sequence). After removal of 10 bases from V and 10 bases from J, the junction contained 12 bases not matched to a gene.

The chain joins TRBV28 to TRBJ2-5; 9 positions agree with TRBD1. The V gene's germline CDR1 is MDHEN and CDR2 SYDVKM. The CDR3 is made up of 17 amino acids. J lost 5 bases, V lost 1 base, and 11 bases had no gene match. As DNA, the CDR3 is TGTGCCAGCAGTTTATCCCCCGGGACAGGGAAGCGGGAGACCCAGTACTTC. Translated, it gives CASSLSPGTGKRETQYF.

The V gene is TRBV27, the J gene TRBJ2-7, with TRBD2 identical over 8 bases. CDR1 and CDR2 from the germline V gene are MNHEY and SMNVEV (reference sequence). The CDR3 is made up of 16 amino acids. Losses at the gene ends were 0 bases for V and 6 bases for J; bases not matched to a gene: 10. The CDR3: CASSLSYREGLFEQYF. For the CDR3, the DNA is TGTGCCAGCAGTTTATCGTACCGGGAGGGCCTTTTCGAGCAGTACTTC.

The rearrangement uses TRBV5-6 and TRBJ2-7; 10 positions agree with TRBD1. CDR3 size: 14 residues. With V trimmed by 3 bases and J by 2 bases, 2 bases remained unmatched. Germline V gene data show CDR1 as SGHDT and CDR2 as YYEEEE. The CDR3 DNA follows: TGTGCCAGCAGCTCCGGGACAGGGGCCTACGAGCAGTACTTC. Residues: CASSSGTGAYEQYF.

This chain joins TRBV15 and TRBJ1-1; D is uncertain. Trimming took off 5 bases at V and 6 bases at J, with 19 bases between the two ends. The CDR3 contains 15 residues. CDR1 is LNHNV and CDR2 is YYDKDF in the germline V gene (reference sequence). The CDR3 is CATSPERVGRAEAFF. CDR3 bases: TGTGCCACCAGCCCCGAGAGGGTGGGGAGGGCTGAAGCTTTCTTT.

V usage is TRBV2 and J usage is TRBJ2-7; TRBD1 might be the D (6 bases). The germline V gene encodes CDR1 SNHLY and CDR2 FYNNEI. Trimming took 6 bases from V and 5 from J, leaving 11 bases between them. The CDR3 runs 12 residues. CDR3 region: CASSVPGDEQYF. CDR3 bases: TGTGCCAGCAGCGTCCCAGGGGACGAGCAGTACTTC.

This chain uses TRBV4-1 with TRBJ1-1, with 7 bases fitting TRBD1. In germline, CDR1 is MGHRA, CDR2 YSYEKL. V lost 4 bases, J lost 7 bases, and 12 bases stayed unmatched. This CDR3 is 15 amino acids long. The CDR3 loop is CASSRWGAGGDEAFF. CDR3 sequence (DNA): TGCGCCAGCAGCCGCTGGGGGGCAGGGGGAGATGAAGCTTTCTTT.

This rearrangement joins TRBV11-2 to TRBJ1-6; TRBD1 is a possible D gene (5 bases). The CDR3 is 17 amino acids. V lost 5 bases to trimming and J lost 10 bases, with 24 bases between them. CDR1 and CDR2 from the germline V gene are SGHAT and FQNNGV. The CDR3 spells CASSGKHDSGVGSPLHF. The CDR3 nucleotides read TGTGCCAGCAGCGGAAAACACGACAGTGGGGTTGGATCACCCCTCCACTTT.

This chain links TRBV28 with TRBJ2-7, with D tentatively TRBD1 (6 bases). Trimming stripped 3 bases from V and 11 bases from J, with 11 bases between. CDR3 length: 11 amino acids. Germline values: CDR1 MDHEN, CDR2 SYDVKM. CDR3 DNA: TGTGCCAGCAGTTTTAGTCAGGGGAAGTACTTC. The encoded protein is CASSFSQGKYF.

The chain links TRBV5-6 to TRBJ2-1; D may be TRBD1 (5 bases). This CDR3 is 16 amino acids long. Germline CDR1 reads SGHDT; CDR2 reads YYEEEE. The V end was cut by 4 bases, the J end by 2 bases, with 16 bases between. The CDR3 DNA reads as TGTGCCAGCAGCCATGCTCCAGGGTGGCCCTACAATGAGCAGTTCTTC. Amino acid sequence: CASSHAPGWPYNEQFF.

V and J are TRBV28 and TRBJ2-1; TRBD2 aligns across 10 bases. The V gene's germline CDR1 is MDHEN and CDR2 SYDVKM. The CDR3 sequence is 15 residues long. The junction had 5 bases not matched to a gene; V was cut back by 4 bases and J by 5 bases. CDR3 bases: TGTGCCAGCAGTTACGAACTAGCGGGAAACAATGAGCAGTTCTTC. This gives the protein CASSYELAGNNEQFF. Using reference TRBV28 and TRBJ2-1 for the parts outside the CDR3, the full variable domain is DVKVTQSSRYLVKRTGEKVFLECVQDMDHENMFWYRQDPGLGLRLIYFSYDVKMKEKGDIPEGYSVSREKKERFSLILESASTNQTSMYLCASSYELAGNNEQFFGPGTRLTVL.

The chain uses TRBV29-1 and TRBJ2-1, with D tentatively TRBD2 (5 bases). Germline CDR1 SQVTM, CDR2 ANQGSEA. The length of the CDR3 is 15 residues. With 5 bases removed from V and 7 bases from J, the gap between germline ends came to 21 bases. The CDR3 reads CSVQRPSGRRNEQFF. CDR3 nucleotides: TGCAGCGTTCAGCGGCCCTCAGGAAGAAGGAATGAGCAGTTCTTC.